Shown below are 27 T cell receptor beta chains from a single sample sequenced in a study of CD4+ T cells in melanoma. The data were produced by immunoSEQ multiplex PCR, yet TCRdb's version contains in-frame clones alone and is incomplete. In the table there are 14,000 to 15,000 clones, 63% of which are singletons. Sequencing was performed on cells from a culture (not recorded whether cultured in vitro). Source of these receptors: a human donor with melanoma.

This rearrangement joins TRBV5-1 to TRBJ2-2; 13 nucleotides align to TRBD2. The length of the CDR3 is 15 residues. Germline V gene lookup returns CDR1 SGHRS and CDR2 YFSETQ. Losses at the gene ends were 5 bases for V and 5 bases for J; bases not matched to a gene: 3. DNA for the CDR3: TGCGCCAGCAGTGAACTAGCGGGAGGGACCGGGGAGCTGTTTTTT. Amino acids: CASSELAGGTGELFF.

The chain employs TRBV4-2 and TRBJ1-1; a possible D gene is TRBD1 (6 bases). Germline V lookup: CDR1 LGHNA, CDR2 YNFKEQ. Trimming took off 5 bases at V and 1 base at J, with 11 bases between the two ends. This CDR3 is 14 amino acids long. The DNA for the CDR3 is TGTGCCAGCAGCTTACAGGGTGGGAACACTGAAGCTTTCTTT. Its protein product is CASSLQGGNTEAFF.

This clone appeared a few times. The chain joins TRBV6-6 to TRBJ1-1, with 7 positions matching TRBD1. Germline CDR1 MNHNY, CDR2 SVGAGI (reference sequence). The ends lost 8 bases at V and 10 bases at J; junction bases unmatched: 16. The CDR3 spans 14 residues. This CDR3 is CASAAGTAGRGAFF. The CDR3 DNA is TGTGCCAGCGCTGCAGGGACAGCCGGTCGAGGAGCTTTCTTT.

The gene calls are TRBV6-5 and TRBJ2-7, with D perhaps TRBD1 or TRBD2 (5 bases each). The CDR3 totals 14 residues. Germline CDR1 is MNHEY and CDR2 is SVGAGI. V was shortened by 6 bases and J by 0 bases, with 12 bases between the two germline ends. The CDR3 DNA reads as TGTGCCAGCAGCTCTCGGGACGCCTCCTACGAGCAGTACTTC. Protein: CASSSRDASYEQYF.

V is TRBV4-2 and J is TRBJ1-1; D is possibly TRBD1 (5 bases). Per germline, CDR1 LGHNA and CDR2 YNFKEQ. CDR3 length equals 17 residues. V dropped 5 bases and J dropped 6 bases, with 25 bases sitting between them. CDR3 bases: TGTGCCAGCAGCTTGGTGGATTTGGAGGGGATGAGGGCTGAAGCTTTCTTT. Translating gives CASSLVDLEGMRAEAFF.

This chain connects TRBV2 to TRBJ2-3; D is unresolved. V gave up 6 bases and J gave up 8 bases, with 9 bases separating them. The CDR3 covers 11 residues. Per germline, CDR1 SNHLY and CDR2 FYNNEI. CDR3: CASSELGTQYF. The CDR3 bases are TGTGCCAGCAGCGAACTTGGTACGCAGTATTTT. The full variable domain, its missing parts supplied by reference TRBV2 and TRBJ2-3, is EPEVTQTPSHQVTQMGQEVILRCVPISNHLYFYWYRQILGQKVEFLVSFYNNEISEKSEIFDDQFSVERPDGSNFTLKIRSTKLEDSAMYFCASSELGTQYFGPGTRLTVL.

The chain links TRBV6-1 to TRBJ2-7; TRBD2 might be the D (7 bases). Germline V gene data show CDR1 as MNHNS and CDR2 as SASEGT. V dropped 9 bases and J dropped 3 bases, with 15 bases sitting between them. The length of the CDR3 is 13 residues. The CDR3 sequence: CARGEGGIYEQYF. CDR3 bases: TGTGCCAGGGGTGAGGGGGGGATCTACGAGCAGTACTTC.

By frequency in the sample, this clone is medium-sized. The chain is built from TRBV7-3 and TRBJ1-2; D is undetermined. V was pared by 3 bases and J by 0 bases, with 5 bases between. This CDR3 is built from 13 residues. Germline V gene sequence: CDR1 SGHTA, CDR2 FQGTGA. The CDR3, as DNA: TGTGCCAGCAGCTTTTTGGCTAACTATGGCTACACCTTC. As protein: CASSFLANYGYTF.

The rearrangement links TRBV18 to TRBJ2-7, with D maybe TRBD2 (6 bases). Trimming cost V 3 bases and J 5 bases, with 11 bases left between them. CDR1 is KGHSH and CDR2 is LQKENI in the germline V gene. The CDR3 runs 13 residues. The CDR3 spells CASSPGWGDEQYF. The CDR3 nucleotides read TGTGCCAGCTCACCTGGATGGGGGGACGAGCAGTACTTC. The whole variable domain, filled in from reference TRBV18 and TRBJ2-7, reads NAGVMQNPRHLVRRRGQEARLRCSPMKGHSHVYWYRQLPEEGLKFMVYLQKENIIDESGMPKERFSAEFPKEGPSILRIQQVVRGDSAAYFCASSPGWGDEQYFGPGTRLTVT.

This chain uses TRBV7-3 with TRBJ2-3; TRBD2 is a possible D gene (6 bases). The V and J ends lost 5 bases and 0 bases respectively, with 12 bases between them. Germline V gene lookup returns CDR1 SGHTA and CDR2 FQGTGA. CDR3 length: 15 amino acids. CDR3 nucleotides: TGTGCCAGCAGCACCTTAGCGGCTAGCACAGATACGCAGTATTTT. Translated: CASSTLAASTDTQYF.

CDR3: CASRLQGGNQPQHF. Written as DNA, the CDR3 is TGTGCCAGCAGGCTACAGGGGGGCAATCAGCCCCAGCATTTT. This chain connects TRBV6-1 to TRBJ1-5, with 8 bases identical to TRBD1. Germline CDR1 and CDR2: MNHNS and SASEGT. The CDR3 is 14 amino acids. The V segment lost 6 bases and the J segment 2 bases; nucleotides outside the gene matches: 3.

The V call is TRBV5-4, the J call TRBJ2-7; TRBD2 matches at 9 bases. Per germline, CDR1 SGHNT and CDR2 YYREEE (reference sequence). This CDR3 is built from 16 residues. V shed 2 bases and J 3 bases; nucleotides not matched to a gene: 9. The CDR3, as DNA: TGTGCCAGCAGCTTAGGCCAGCGGGGGGTCCGCTACGAGCAGTACTTC. Its protein is CASSLGQRGVRYEQYF. The variable domain in full, completed from reference TRBV5-4 and TRBJ2-7, reads ETGVTQSPTHLIKTRGQQVTLRCSSQSGHNTVSWYQQALGQGPQFIFQYYREEENGRGNFPPRFSGLQFPNYSSELNVNALELDDSALYLCASSLGQRGVRYEQYFGPGTRLTVT.

V usage is TRBV10-3 and J usage is TRBJ2-5; 15 bases line up with TRBD2. The CDR3 extends over 15 amino acids. Trimming at V came to 10 bases and at J to 4 bases, leaving 7 bases not matched to a gene. Germline CDR1 ENHRY, CDR2 SYGVKD. As DNA, the CDR3 is TGTGCCACCGGGACTAGCGGGGGGCACGTAGAGACCCAGTACTTC. Amino acids: CATGTSGGHVETQYF.

This clone was observed a few times. The V gene is TRBV2, the J gene TRBJ1-5, with D unclear. The CDR3 has 12 amino acids. CDR1 and CDR2 from the germline V gene are SNHLY and FYNNEI. V shed 6 bases and J shed 7 bases, with 10 bases lying between them. The CDR3 loop reads CASSGEGQPQHF. CDR3 in DNA: TGTGCCAGCAGCGGGGAGGGCCAGCCCCAGCATTTT.

This chain uses TRBV2 with TRBJ2-3, with 10 bases matching TRBD2. With 6 bases clipped from V and 4 bases from J, the junction kept 7 bases outside the gene matches. The CDR3 sequence is 15 residues long. Looked up from germline, CDR1 is SNHLY and CDR2 is FYNNEI. The CDR3: CASSPGTSVADTQYF. The CDR3 DNA reads as TGTGCCAGCAGCCCTGGGACTAGCGTAGCAGATACGCAGTATTTT.

The J gene is TRBJ2-1, the V gene TRBV7-2; the D is unclear. The CDR3 is 15 amino acids. Trimming left V 5 bases short and J 4 bases short, with 15 bases between. The germline V gene has CDR1 SGHTA and CDR2 FQGNSA. CDR3 residues: CASSLDLNLYNEQFF. The CDR3, as DNA: TGTGCCAGCAGCCTCGATCTGAACCTATACAATGAGCAGTTCTTC.

V gene TRBV7-6 combines with J gene TRBJ1-3, with D perhaps TRBD1 (5 bases). Trimming left V 4 bases short and J 0 bases short, with 16 bases between. The CDR3 totals 17 residues. CDR1 and CDR2 from the germline V gene are SGHVS and FNYEAQ. CDR3 region: CASSSPFVGTSGNTIYF. CDR3 DNA sequence: TGTGCCAGCAGCTCCCCCTTTGTGGGGACCTCTGGAAACACCATATATTTT.

The chain has TRBV5-6 and TRBJ1-2; no clear D. Trimming removed 4 bases from V and 2 bases from J, with 15 bases in between. This CDR3 contains 15 residues. Germline V gives CDR1 SGHDT, CDR2 YYEEEE. Here the CDR3 reads CASSPGPNSNYGYTF. The CDR3 nucleotides are TGTGCCAGCAGCCCCGGACCGAACTCGAACTATGGCTACACCTTC.

This clone was found once. V and J are TRBV6-5 and TRBJ1-6; TRBD1 agrees at 7 bases. Germline loops: CDR1 MNHEY, CDR2 SVGAGI. Trimming at V came to 0 bases and at J to 12 bases, leaving 8 bases not matched to a gene. CDR3 length: 15 amino acids. The CDR3 DNA follows: TGTGCCAGCAGTTACTCGACAGGGTTTAAGGAACCCCTCCACTTT. Encoded protein: CASSYSTGFKEPLHF.

This clone was seen a handful of times. V and J are TRBV30 and TRBJ1-6; TRBD1 might be the D (6 bases). This CDR3 region has 13 residues. Trimming left V 1 base short and J 9 bases short, with 10 bases between. In germline, CDR1 is GTSNPN, CDR2 SVGIG (reference sequence). Here the CDR3 DNA reads TGTGCCTGGAGTGGACAGGTCCTTTCACCCCTCCACTTT. It yields the protein CAWSGQVLSPLHF.

This clone has just a few counts. J is TRBJ2-5 and V is TRBV30; TRBD2 matches at 10 bases. V lost 1 base to trimming and J lost 3 bases; unmatched junction nucleotides: 2. CDR1 is GTSNPN and CDR2 is SVGIG in the germline V gene (reference sequence). The CDR3 is 14 residues long. The CDR3 loop is CAWSAGTSEETQYF. CDR3 nucleotide sequence: TGTGCCTGGAGTGCCGGGACTAGCGAAGAGACCCAGTACTTC. Combining the CDR3 with reference TRBV30 and TRBJ2-5 gives the whole variable domain SQTIHQWPATLVQPVGSPLSLECTVEGTSNPNLYWYRQAAGRGLQLLFYSVGIGQISSEVPQNLSASRPQDRQFILSSKKLLLSDSGFYLCAWSAGTSEETQYFGPGTRLLVL.

The rearrangement uses TRBV5-1 and TRBJ1-2; D not certain. This CDR3 comprises 15 residues. Germline-derived CDR1 and CDR2 are SGHRS and YFSETQ. V was shortened by 1 base and J by 1 base, with 11 bases between the two germline ends. CDR3 sequence reads: CASSLTYRDNYGYTF. The CDR3 region has the DNA TGCGCCAGCAGCTTGACGTATAGGGATAACTATGGCTACACCTTC.

By proportion, this clone is medium-sized. The J gene is TRBJ1-5, the V gene TRBV10-2; D not certain. The CDR3 totals 14 residues. The germline V gene has CDR1 WSHSY and CDR2 SAAADI. Deletions cut 0 bases from V and 2 bases from J, with 5 bases between. The CDR3 DNA reads TGCGCCAGCAGTGAGTCTGACGGCAATCAGCCCCAGCATTTT. It is translated as CASSESDGNQPQHF.

Worth noting for this clone: This sample includes further DNA sequences coding for the same CDR3. The rearrangement joins TRBV19 to TRBJ2-5, with D uncertain. Germline V CDR1 and CDR2: LNHDA, SQIVND (reference sequence). This CDR3 has 14 amino acids. Trimming shortened V by 3 bases and J by 2 bases, and 10 bases separated the two germline ends. This CDR3 is CASSIGPTQETQYF. The CDR3 DNA reads TGTGCCAGTAGTATCGGGCCTACGCAAGAGACCCAGTACTTC.

This clone was detected a few times. The chain carries TRBV5-1 and TRBJ1-1; D might be TRBD1 (6 bases). CDR3 length: 14 amino acids. Germline values: CDR1 SGHRS, CDR2 YFSETQ. The V end lost 4 bases, the J end lost 3 bases, and 13 bases lay between the germline ends. Here the CDR3 reads CASSVRGGDTEAFF. The DNA of the CDR3 is TGCGCCAGCAGCGTCAGGGGAGGGGACACTGAAGCTTTCTTT.

Only one count was recorded for this clone. The chain employs TRBV6-4 and TRBJ1-3; maybe TRBD1 (6 bases). The germline CDR1 and CDR2 sequences are MRHNA and SNTAGT. The CDR3 spans 18 residues. V dropped 0 bases and J dropped 3 bases, with 18 bases sitting between them. CDR3 in amino acids: CASSDSQWIQGFGNTIYF. The CDR3 DNA is TGTGCCAGCAGTGACTCCCAGTGGATCCAGGGGTTTGGAAACACCATATATTTT.

The rearrangement links TRBV6-4 to TRBJ2-7; 7 bases match TRBD1. Per the germline V gene, CDR1 is MRHNA and CDR2 is SNTAGT. After removal of 7 bases from V and 5 bases from J, the junction contained 8 bases not matched to a gene. The CDR3 runs 13 residues. For the CDR3, the DNA is TGTGCCAGCACTTCGACAGGGATCCACGAGCAGTACTTC. It yields the protein CASTSTGIHEQYF.